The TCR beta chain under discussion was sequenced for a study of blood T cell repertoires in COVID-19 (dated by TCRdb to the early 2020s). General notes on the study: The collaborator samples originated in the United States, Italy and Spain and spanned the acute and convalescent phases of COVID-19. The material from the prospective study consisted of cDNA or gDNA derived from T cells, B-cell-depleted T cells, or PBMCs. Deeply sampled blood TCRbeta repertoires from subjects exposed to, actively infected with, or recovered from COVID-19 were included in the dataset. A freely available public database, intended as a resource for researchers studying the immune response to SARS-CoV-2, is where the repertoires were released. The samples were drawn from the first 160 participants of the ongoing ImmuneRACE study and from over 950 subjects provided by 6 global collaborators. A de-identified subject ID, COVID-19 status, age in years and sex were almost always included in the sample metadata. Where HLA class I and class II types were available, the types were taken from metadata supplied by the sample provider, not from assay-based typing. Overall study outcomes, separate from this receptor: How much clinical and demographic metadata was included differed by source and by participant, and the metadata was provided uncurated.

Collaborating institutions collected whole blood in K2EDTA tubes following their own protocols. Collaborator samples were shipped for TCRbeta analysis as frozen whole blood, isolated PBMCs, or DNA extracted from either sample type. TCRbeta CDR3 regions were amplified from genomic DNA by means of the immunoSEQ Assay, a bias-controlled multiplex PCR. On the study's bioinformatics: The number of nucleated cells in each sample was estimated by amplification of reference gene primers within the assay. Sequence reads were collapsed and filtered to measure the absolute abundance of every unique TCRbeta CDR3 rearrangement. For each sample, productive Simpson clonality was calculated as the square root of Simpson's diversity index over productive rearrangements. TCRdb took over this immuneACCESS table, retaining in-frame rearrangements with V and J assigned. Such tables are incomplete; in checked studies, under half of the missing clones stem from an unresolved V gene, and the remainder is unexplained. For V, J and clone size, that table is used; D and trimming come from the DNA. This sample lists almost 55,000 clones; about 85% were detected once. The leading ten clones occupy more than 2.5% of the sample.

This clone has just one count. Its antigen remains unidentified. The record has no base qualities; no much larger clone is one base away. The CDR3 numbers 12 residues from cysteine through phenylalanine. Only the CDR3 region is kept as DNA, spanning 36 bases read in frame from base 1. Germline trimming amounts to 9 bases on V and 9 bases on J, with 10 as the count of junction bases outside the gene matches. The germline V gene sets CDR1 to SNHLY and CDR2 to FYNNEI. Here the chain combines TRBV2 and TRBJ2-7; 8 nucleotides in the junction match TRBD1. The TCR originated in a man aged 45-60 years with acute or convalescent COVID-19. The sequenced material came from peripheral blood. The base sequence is TGTGCCAGTAAGGACAGGGCGTTAGGGCAGTACTTC. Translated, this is CASKDRALGQYF.